A selection of T cell receptor beta chains follows, all from one sample in a study of shared clonotypes between healthy human individuals. Using immunoSEQ multiplex PCR, the repertoire was profiled, and TCRdb retains in-frame clones only, with some absent. The sample lists some 2,000,000 clones; around 95% were seen once. Sequencing was performed on naive CD4+ T cells sorted from blood. Every receptor here comes from a young man in good health. Both conserved end residues are part of each CDR3. A D gene is named only where the DNA matches it firmly. Clone size is stated in some rows and not others, as once, few, many or a class when expanded.

j_call: TRBJ2-3
clone_size: -
v_call: TRBV10-3
d_call: -
cdr3_nt: TGTGCCATCAGTGACTTTTCGGATACGCAGTATTTT
cdr3_aa: CAISDFSDTQYF

j_call: TRBJ2-1
clone_size: -
v_call: TRBV28
d_call: TRBD2
cdr3_nt: TGTGCCAGCGGCGAGCGGGGAGCCTACAATGAGCAGTTCTTC
cdr3_aa: CASGERGAYNEQFF

j_call: TRBJ1-5
clone_size: once
v_call: TRBV6-6
d_call: -
cdr3_nt: TGTGCCAGCAGTCTCGCAGGGGTGGTAAAGCCCCAGCATTTT
cdr3_aa: CASSLAGVVKPQHF

j_call: TRBJ1-6
clone_size: -
v_call: TRBV2
d_call: TRBD1
cdr3_nt: TGTGCCAGCAGACCCGGGACAGGGAATTCACCCCTCCACTTT
cdr3_aa: CASRPGTGNSPLHF

j_call: TRBJ2-5
clone_size: -
v_call: TRBV7-2
d_call: -
cdr3_nt: TGTGCCAGCAGCTTAGCGTACGGAATCCAAGAGACCCAGTACTTC
cdr3_aa: CASSLAYGIQETQYF

j_call: TRBJ1-2
clone_size: once
v_call: TRBV7-8
d_call: -
cdr3_nt: TGTGCCAGCAGCTTAGTGGCCGGTGGAAGCTATGGCTACACCTTC
cdr3_aa: CASSLVAGGSYGYTF

j_call: TRBJ2-7
clone_size: -
v_call: TRBV10-1
d_call: TRBD2
cdr3_nt: TGCGCCAGCGGCTCCCTAGCGGGAGTCCGCTACGAGCAGTACTTC
cdr3_aa: CASGSLAGVRYEQYF

j_call: TRBJ2-5
clone_size: -
v_call: TRBV30
d_call: -
cdr3_nt: TGTGCCTGGGAGGGGTCAGGGAAAGAGACCCAGTACTTC
cdr3_aa: CAWEGSGKETQYF

j_call: TRBJ2-7
clone_size: few
v_call: TRBV6-5
d_call: TRBD1
cdr3_nt: TGTGCCAGCAGTTACTCCCAGGGGGCCTACGAGCAGTACTTC
cdr3_aa: CASSYSQGAYEQYF

j_call: TRBJ1-5
clone_size: -
v_call: TRBV7-2
d_call: TRBD1
cdr3_nt: TGTGCCAGCAGCACGGGACAGGTGGGCAATCAGCCCCAGCATTTT
cdr3_aa: CASSTGQVGNQPQHF

j_call: TRBJ2-2
clone_size: -
v_call: TRBV28
d_call: -
cdr3_nt: TGTGCCAGCAGTATAGGAACAGCGAACACCGGGGAGCTGTTTTTT
cdr3_aa: CASSIGTANTGELFF

j_call: TRBJ1-3
clone_size: once
v_call: TRBV2
d_call: -
cdr3_nt: TGTGCCAGCAACCCGACAGCCTCTGGAAACACCATATATTTT
cdr3_aa: CASNPTASGNTIYF

j_call: TRBJ2-3
clone_size: -
v_call: TRBV18
d_call: -
cdr3_nt: TGTGCCAGCTCACCTTGGAACACTATTTCTTACCCAGATACGCAGTATTTT
cdr3_aa: CASSPWNTISYPDTQYF

j_call: TRBJ2-5
clone_size: -
v_call: TRBV19
d_call: TRBD2
cdr3_nt: TGTGCCAGTAGTATGAGGAGCGGGGGAAGACAAGAGACCCAGTACTTC
cdr3_aa: CASSMRSGGRQETQYF

j_call: TRBJ1-2
clone_size: -
v_call: TRBV4-1
d_call: -
cdr3_nt: TGCGCCAGCAGCCAAGGTTGGTCAGGGGCCATTGTCTATGGCTACACCTTC
cdr3_aa: CASSQGWSGAIVYGYTF

j_call: TRBJ1-6
clone_size: -
v_call: TRBV5-6
d_call: TRBD1
cdr3_nt: TGTGCCAGCAGCTTGTTGACAGGGACCGGCGGACGCTCACCCCTCCACTTT
cdr3_aa: CASSLLTGTGGRSPLHF

j_call: TRBJ1-2
clone_size: -
v_call: TRBV9
d_call: -
cdr3_nt: TGTGCCAGCAGCCCCAGTGGGGGGGTCCATGGCTACACCTTC
cdr3_aa: CASSPSGGVHGYTF

j_call: TRBJ2-7
clone_size: -
v_call: TRBV11-2
d_call: TRBD1
cdr3_nt: TGTGCCAGCAGCTTAGATTTTCTGGGACAGCCGCCTTTCTCCTACGAGCAGTACTTC
cdr3_aa: CASSLDFLGQPPFSYEQYF

j_call: TRBJ2-1
clone_size: -
v_call: TRBV5-1
d_call: -
cdr3_nt: TGCGCCAGCAGCCTGGGATCTAGCTCCTACAATGAGCAGTTCTTC
cdr3_aa: CASSLGSSSYNEQFF

j_call: TRBJ2-5
clone_size: -
v_call: TRBV18
d_call: TRBD2
cdr3_nt: TGTGCCAGCTCACTGGGACTAGCGGCGGAGACCCAGTACTTC
cdr3_aa: CASSLGLAAETQYF

j_call: TRBJ2-5
clone_size: -
v_call: TRBV6-6
d_call: -
cdr3_nt: TGTGCCAGCAGTTACTCTTTGACAACCCAAGAGACCCAGTACTTC
cdr3_aa: CASSYSLTTQETQYF

j_call: TRBJ2-3
clone_size: -
v_call: TRBV5-4
d_call: -
cdr3_nt: TGTGCCAGCAGCTTGGGTCTGTCCTACACAGATACGCAGTATTTT
cdr3_aa: CASSLGLSYTDTQYF

j_call: TRBJ1-2
clone_size: -
v_call: TRBV7-2
d_call: -
cdr3_nt: TGTGCCAGCAGCCCCCGAGGGTTGACAGGAGCCTATGGCTACACCTTC
cdr3_aa: CASSPRGLTGAYGYTF

j_call: TRBJ2-7
clone_size: once
v_call: TRBV5-4
d_call: TRBD1
cdr3_nt: TGTGCCAGCAGCCACACCGGGACAGGGGGCAATGAGCAGTACTTC
cdr3_aa: CASSHTGTGGNEQYF

j_call: TRBJ1-1
clone_size: -
v_call: TRBV28
d_call: -
cdr3_nt: TGTGCCAGCAGTTTGAGTTTGGGGAACGCTGAAGCTTTCTTT
cdr3_aa: CASSLSLGNAEAFF

j_call: TRBJ1-2
clone_size: -
v_call: TRBV7-9
d_call: -
cdr3_nt: TGTGCCAGCAGCTTAGCGTTACGGGACGGTGGCTACACCTTC
cdr3_aa: CASSLALRDGGYTF

j_call: TRBJ1-4
clone_size: -
v_call: TRBV6-6
d_call: TRBD1
cdr3_nt: TGTGCCAGCAGTGCCAGGGGGTCTCTGTTTTTT
cdr3_aa: CASSARGSLFF

j_call: TRBJ2-1
clone_size: -
v_call: TRBV30
d_call: TRBD2
cdr3_nt: TGTGCCTGGAGCCGGACTAGCTACTACAATGAGCAGTTCTTC
cdr3_aa: CAWSRTSYYNEQFF

j_call: TRBJ2-7
clone_size: -
v_call: TRBV10-1
d_call: TRBD2
cdr3_nt: TGCGCCAGCAGTGACGGGACTAGCGGGGGGTACGAGCAGTACTTC
cdr3_aa: CASSDGTSGGYEQYF